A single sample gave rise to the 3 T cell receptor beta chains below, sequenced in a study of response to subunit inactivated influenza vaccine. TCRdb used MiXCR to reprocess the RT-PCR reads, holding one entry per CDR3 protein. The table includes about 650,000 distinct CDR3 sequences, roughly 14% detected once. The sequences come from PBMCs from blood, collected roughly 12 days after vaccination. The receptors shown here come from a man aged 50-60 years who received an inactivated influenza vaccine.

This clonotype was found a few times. DNA for the CDR3: TGTGCCAGCAGCTTAGTTGGGACAGGGGGCCACGAGCAGTACTTC. Its protein product is CASSLVGTGGHEQYF. This chain connects TRBV7-2 to TRBJ2-7; 12 nucleotides match TRBD1. Germline loops: CDR1 SGHTA, CDR2 FQGNSA. J was trimmed by 5 bases and V by 1 base; bases with no gene match: 3. The CDR3 contains 15 residues.

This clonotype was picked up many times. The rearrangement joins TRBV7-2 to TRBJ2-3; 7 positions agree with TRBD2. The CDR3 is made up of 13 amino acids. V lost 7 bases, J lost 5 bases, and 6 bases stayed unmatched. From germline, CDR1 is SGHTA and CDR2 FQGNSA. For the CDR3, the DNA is TGTGCCAGCACGGCGGGAGTTTTAGATACGCAGTATTTT. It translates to CASTAGVLDTQYF.

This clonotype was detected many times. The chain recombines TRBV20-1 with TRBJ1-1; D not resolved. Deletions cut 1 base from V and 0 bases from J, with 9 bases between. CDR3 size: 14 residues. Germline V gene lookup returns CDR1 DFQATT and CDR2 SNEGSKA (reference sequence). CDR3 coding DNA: TGCAGTGCTAGAGTTGGGCAGATGAACACTGAAGCTTTCTTT. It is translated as CSARVGQMNTEAFF.